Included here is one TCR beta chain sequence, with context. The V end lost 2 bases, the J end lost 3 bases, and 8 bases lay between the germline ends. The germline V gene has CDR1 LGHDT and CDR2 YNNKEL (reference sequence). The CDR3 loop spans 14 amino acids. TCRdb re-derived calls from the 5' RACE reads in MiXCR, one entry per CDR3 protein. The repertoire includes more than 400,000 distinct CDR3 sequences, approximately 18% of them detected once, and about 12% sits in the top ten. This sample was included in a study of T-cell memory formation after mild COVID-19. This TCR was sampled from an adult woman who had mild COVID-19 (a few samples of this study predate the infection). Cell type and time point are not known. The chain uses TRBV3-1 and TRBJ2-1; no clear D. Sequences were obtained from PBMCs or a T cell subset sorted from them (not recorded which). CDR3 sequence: CASSQRQDYNEQFF. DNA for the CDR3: TGTGCCAGCAGCCAACGGCAGGACTACAATGAGCAGTTCTTC.